This entry describes one T cell receptor beta chain. Its target is not known. This sample was included in a study of vaccination and CD4 T cells after COVID-19. As for the study in general: Between diagnosis and the drawing of post-COVID samples lay a median roughly 100 days (range 35 to 161). Each of the control cultures got a CEFX pool, an HIV-1 Nef pool, or no peptide.

As for treatment: roughly 10-day PBMC culture with coronavirus spike peptide pools or control peptides (ViraFEST assay). In germline, CDR1 is LNHDA, CDR2 SQIVND (reference sequence). The CDR3 consists of 15 residues. The ends lost 5 bases at V and 0 bases at J; junction bases unmatched: 4. Sequencing of DNA taken from cultured CD4+ T cells relied on the Oncomine TCR Beta short-read assay. One entry per CDR3 protein, called by TCRdb with MiXCR from the PCR reads. Of 10,000 to 15,000 distinct CDR3 sequences in the sample, 50% to 65% were seen once. The receptor comes from a human donor who had recovered from COVID-19. V is TRBV19 and J is TRBJ1-3, with 7 bases lining up with TRBD1. The specimen was CD4+ T cells from blood, cultured in vitro. The CDR3, as DNA: TGTGCCAGTAGTGGACAGGCGGGCTCTGGAAACACCATATATTTT. It yields the protein CASSGQAGSGNTIYF.